These T cell receptor beta chains were read from a single sample in a study of siplizumab effects on memory and regulatory T cells. These receptors have no known antigen. Sequencing used immunoSEQ multiplex PCR; TCRdb keeps in-frame clones, though not all of them. This table holds approximately 12,000 clones, 40% found once. Sequencing was carried out using CFSE-low (dividing) CD8+ T cells sorted from an allogeneic mixed lymphocyte reaction. These receptors were obtained from a human donor in good health; the cells came from an allogeneic mixed lymphocyte reaction. CDR3s include the opening cysteine and the closing phenylalanine or tryptophan. D genes are given only for firm matches.

V gene,J gene,D gene,CDR3 protein
TRBV27,TRBJ1-2,.,CASSLRQDDGYTF
TRBV6-1,TRBJ1-3,.,CASSEPAGLRRNTIYF
TRBV7-8,TRBJ1-2,.,CASSTEPPGVGPYGYTF
TRBV27,TRBJ2-7,.,CAGSLAGPKNYEQYF
TRBV4-1,TRBJ1-1,.,CASSQGRGTEAFF
TRBV6-5,TRBJ2-2,.,CASSPEQGYYGELFF
TRBV29-1,TRBJ2-1,TRBD2,CSVEGLAAYYNEQFF
TRBV7-9,TRBJ2-5,TRBD2,CASSLGAGGSPQETQYF
TRBV7-8,TRBJ2-1,.,CASSLERTGNWYNEQFF
TRBV5-6,TRBJ1-6,.,CASSLGNSPLHF
TRBV5-4,TRBJ1-1,TRBD1,CASSRDRQGLTEAFF
TRBV11-3,TRBJ2-5,.,CASSLEWQETQYF
TRBV29-1,TRBJ2-5,.,CSLRLVYDETQYF
TRBV27,TRBJ1-2,.,CASSLAGPYGYTF
TRBV30,TRBJ2-7,.,CASSLRFSYEQYF
TRBV5-1,TRBJ2-1,.,CASSRRPTGPSSYNEQFF
TRBV11-2,TRBJ2-5,TRBD2,CASSILGGQETQYF
TRBV11-2,TRBJ2-5,.,CASRYRAAGQETQYF
TRBV6-5,TRBJ2-5,.,CASSYATGVGETQYF
TRBV4-1,TRBJ2-2,.,CASSQGLDGELFF
TRBV27,TRBJ2-7,TRBD1,CASSSAGGYEQYF
TRBV7-9,TRBJ2-5,.,CASSLVVDYQETQYF
TRBV11-2,TRBJ1-1,.,CASSYLSLGTEAFF
TRBV11-1,TRBJ2-7,.,CASSSGADEQYF
TRBV27,TRBJ1-5,.,CASSLVGAYQPQHF
TRBV7-3,TRBJ2-1,TRBD2,CASSYIAGGYNEQFF
TRBV4-1,TRBJ1-1,.,CASSQVGITEAFF
TRBV7-9,TRBJ1-1,.,CASSLNGEAFF
TRBV27,TRBJ2-7,TRBD2,CASRLGTSGYYEQYF
TRBV5-1,TRBJ1-1,TRBD1,CASSLGQANTEAFF
TRBV10-3,TRBJ1-1,.,CAISDPRDPQPAFF
TRBV27,TRBJ1-5,.,CASSLLGVKGQPQHF
TRBV30,TRBJ2-1,.,CAWSVPGRKDNEQFF
TRBV14,TRBJ2-1,TRBD2,CASSQVPGVAGALSDEQFF
TRBV11-3,TRBJ2-1,TRBD2,CASSERERGSYNEQFF
TRBV25-1,TRBJ1-1,.,CASSWGDTEAFF